This TCR beta chain came from a study of T-cell memory formation after mild COVID-19. Study-level points and caveats: Clones shrinking from day 15 to 85 showed even CD4/CD8 mixes; later expanders tilted CD4+. Pre-infection memory showed some responding clones, and this suggested that cross-reactive memory joined.

Regarding this clonotype: The antigen is unknown.

TCRdb ran MiXCR on the 5' RACE reads and lists one entry per CDR3 protein. The sample records under 600,000 distinct CDR3 sequences, about 22% being singletons. With V trimmed by 0 bases and J by 0 bases, 4 bases remained unmatched. The CDR3 loop spans 16 amino acids. Germline CDR1 SGHVS, CDR2 FQNEAQ. The TCR comes from an adult woman who had mild COVID-19 (a few samples of this study predate the infection). Cell type and time point are not known. The chain employs TRBV7-8 and TRBJ2-7, with 8 bases identical to TRBD1. Input material: PBMCs or a T cell subset sorted from them (not recorded which). Written as DNA, the CDR3 is TGTGCCAGCAGCTTAGCGATTGGGACAGGCTCCTACGAGCAGTACTTC. Encoded protein: CASSLAIGTGSYEQYF.